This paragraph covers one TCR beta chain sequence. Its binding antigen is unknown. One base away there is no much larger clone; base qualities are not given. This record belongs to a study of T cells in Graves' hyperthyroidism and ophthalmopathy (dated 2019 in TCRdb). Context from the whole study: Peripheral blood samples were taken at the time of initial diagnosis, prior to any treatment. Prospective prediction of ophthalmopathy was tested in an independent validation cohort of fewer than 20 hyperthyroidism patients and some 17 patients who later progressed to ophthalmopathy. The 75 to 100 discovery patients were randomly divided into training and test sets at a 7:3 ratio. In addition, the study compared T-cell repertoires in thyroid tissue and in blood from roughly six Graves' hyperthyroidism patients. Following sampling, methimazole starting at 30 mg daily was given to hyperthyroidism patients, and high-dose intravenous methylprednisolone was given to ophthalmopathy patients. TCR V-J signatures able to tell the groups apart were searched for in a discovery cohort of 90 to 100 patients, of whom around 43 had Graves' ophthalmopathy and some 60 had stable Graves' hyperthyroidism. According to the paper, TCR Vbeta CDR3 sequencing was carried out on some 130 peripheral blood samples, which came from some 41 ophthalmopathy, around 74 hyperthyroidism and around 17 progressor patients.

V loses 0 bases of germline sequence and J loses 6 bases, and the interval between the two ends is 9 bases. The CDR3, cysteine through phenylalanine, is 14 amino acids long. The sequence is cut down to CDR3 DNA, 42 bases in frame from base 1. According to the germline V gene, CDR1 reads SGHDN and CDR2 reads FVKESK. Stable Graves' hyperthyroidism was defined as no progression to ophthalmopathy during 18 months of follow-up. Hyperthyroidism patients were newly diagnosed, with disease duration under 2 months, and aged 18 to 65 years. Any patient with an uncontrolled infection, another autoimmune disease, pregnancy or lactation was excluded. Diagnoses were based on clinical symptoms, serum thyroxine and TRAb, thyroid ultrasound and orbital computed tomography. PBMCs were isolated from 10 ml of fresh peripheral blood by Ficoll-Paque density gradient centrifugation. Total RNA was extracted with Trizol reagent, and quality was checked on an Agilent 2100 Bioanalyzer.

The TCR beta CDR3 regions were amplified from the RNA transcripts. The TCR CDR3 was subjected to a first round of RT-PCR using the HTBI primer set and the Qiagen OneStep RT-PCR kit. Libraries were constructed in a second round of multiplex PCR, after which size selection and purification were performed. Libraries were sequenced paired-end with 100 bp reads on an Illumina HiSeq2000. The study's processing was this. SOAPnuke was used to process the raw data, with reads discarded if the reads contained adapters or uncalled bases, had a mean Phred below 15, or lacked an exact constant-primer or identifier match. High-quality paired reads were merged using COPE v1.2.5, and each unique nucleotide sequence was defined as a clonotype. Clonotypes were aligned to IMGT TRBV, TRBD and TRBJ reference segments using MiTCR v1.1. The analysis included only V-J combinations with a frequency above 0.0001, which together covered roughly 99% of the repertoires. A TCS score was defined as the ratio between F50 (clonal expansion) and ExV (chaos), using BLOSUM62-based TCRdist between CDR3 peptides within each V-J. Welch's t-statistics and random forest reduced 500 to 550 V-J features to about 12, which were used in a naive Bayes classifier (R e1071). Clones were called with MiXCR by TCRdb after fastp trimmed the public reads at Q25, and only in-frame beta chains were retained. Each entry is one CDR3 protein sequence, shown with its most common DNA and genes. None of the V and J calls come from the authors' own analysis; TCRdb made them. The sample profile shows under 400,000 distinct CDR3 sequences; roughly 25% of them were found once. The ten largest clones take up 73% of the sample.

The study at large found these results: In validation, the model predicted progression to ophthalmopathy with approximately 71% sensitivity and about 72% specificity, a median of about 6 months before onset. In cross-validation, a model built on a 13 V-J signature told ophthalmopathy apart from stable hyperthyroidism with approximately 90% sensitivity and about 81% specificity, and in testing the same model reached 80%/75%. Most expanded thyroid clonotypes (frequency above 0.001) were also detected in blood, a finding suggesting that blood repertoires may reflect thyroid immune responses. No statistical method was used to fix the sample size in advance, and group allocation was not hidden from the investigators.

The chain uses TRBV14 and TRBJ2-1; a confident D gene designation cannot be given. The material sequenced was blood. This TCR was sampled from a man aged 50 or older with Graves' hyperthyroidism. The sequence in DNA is TGTGCCAGCAGCCAAGACCCCTTGGGCAATGAGCAGTTCTTC. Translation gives CASSQDPLGNEQFF.